This T cell receptor (beta chain) was profiled in a study of cytomegalovirus exposure and HLA in healthy donors. The PCR employed 60 Vbeta primers together with 13 Jbeta primers. Profiled with immunoSEQ multiplex PCR; TCRdb holds only in-frame clones, not every one. The data contain around 150,000 clones, over 75% of them singletons. CDR3 length equals 15 residues. Trimming took 7 bases from V and 1 from J; bases not matched to a gene: 7. Germline-derived CDR1 and CDR2 are MNHNS and SASEGT. As concerns this clone: Its antigen is not known.

General study points: Cytomegalovirus association was listed for approximately 150 TCR beta chains.

This clonotype was obtained from a man aged 40-55 years in good health and CMV-seronegative. Sequencing input: PBMCs. The chain is built from TRBV6-1 and TRBJ1-1; the match to TRBD1 covers 9 bases. CDR3 bases: TGTGCCAGCACAATCGGACAGGGGCCGAACACTGAAGCTTTCTTT. This encodes CASTIGQGPNTEAFF.